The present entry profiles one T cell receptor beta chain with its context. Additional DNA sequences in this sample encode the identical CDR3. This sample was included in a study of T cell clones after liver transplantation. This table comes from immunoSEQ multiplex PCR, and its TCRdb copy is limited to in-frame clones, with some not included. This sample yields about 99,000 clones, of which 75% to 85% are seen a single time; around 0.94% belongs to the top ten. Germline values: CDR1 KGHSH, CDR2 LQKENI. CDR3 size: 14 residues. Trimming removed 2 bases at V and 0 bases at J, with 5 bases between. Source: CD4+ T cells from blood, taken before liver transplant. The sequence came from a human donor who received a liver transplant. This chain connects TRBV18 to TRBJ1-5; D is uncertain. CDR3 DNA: TGTGCCAGCTCACCATCAGTTAGCAATCAGCCCCAGCATTTT. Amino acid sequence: CASSPSVSNQPQHF.